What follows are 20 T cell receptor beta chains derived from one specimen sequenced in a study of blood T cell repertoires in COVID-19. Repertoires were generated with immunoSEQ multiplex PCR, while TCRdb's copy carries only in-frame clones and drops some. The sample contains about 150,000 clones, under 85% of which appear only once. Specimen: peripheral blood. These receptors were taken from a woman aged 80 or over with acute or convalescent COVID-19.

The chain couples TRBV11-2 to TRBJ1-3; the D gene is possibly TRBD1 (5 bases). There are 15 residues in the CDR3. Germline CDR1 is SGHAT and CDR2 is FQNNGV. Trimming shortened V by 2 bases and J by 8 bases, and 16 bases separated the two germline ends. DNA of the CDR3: TGTGCCAGCAGCTTAAGAGAGGGGAGGTCGGACACCATATATTTT. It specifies CASSLREGRSDTIYF.

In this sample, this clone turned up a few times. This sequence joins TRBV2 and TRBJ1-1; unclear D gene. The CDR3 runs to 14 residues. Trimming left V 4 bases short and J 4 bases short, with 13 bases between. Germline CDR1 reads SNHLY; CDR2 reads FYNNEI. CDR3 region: CASSGGREGTEAFF. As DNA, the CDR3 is TGTGCCAGCAGTGGAGGAAGGGAGGGCACTGAAGCTTTCTTT. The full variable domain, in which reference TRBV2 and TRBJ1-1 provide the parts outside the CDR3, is EPEVTQTPSHQVTQMGQEVILRCVPISNHLYFYWYRQILGQKVEFLVSFYNNEISEKSEIFDDQFSVERPDGSNFTLKIRSTKLEDSAMYFCASSGGREGTEAFFGQGTRLTVV.

The CDR3 spells CASSPGGNTEAFF. The CDR3 nucleotides read TGTGCCAGCAGCCCGGGTGGGAACACTGAAGCTTTCTTT. This rearrangement joins TRBV11-3 to TRBJ1-1; unclear D gene. The V end was cut by 5 bases, the J end by 1 base, with 8 bases between. Germline V CDR1 and CDR2: SGHNT, YENEEA. CDR3 length: 13 residues. The full variable domain, rest sourced from reference TRBV11-3 and TRBJ1-1, is EAGVVQSPRYKIIEKKQPVAFWCNPISGHNTLYWYLQNLGQGPELLIRYENEEAVDDSQLPKDRFSAERLKGVDSTLKIQPAELGDSAVYLCASSPGGNTEAFFGQGTRLTVV.

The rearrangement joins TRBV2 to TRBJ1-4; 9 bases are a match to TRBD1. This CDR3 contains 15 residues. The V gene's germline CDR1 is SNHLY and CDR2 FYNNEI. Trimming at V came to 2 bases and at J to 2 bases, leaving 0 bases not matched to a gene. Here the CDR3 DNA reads TGTGCCAGCAGTGAAACAGGGGGCACTAATGAAAAACTGTTTTTT. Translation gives CASSETGGTNEKLFF.

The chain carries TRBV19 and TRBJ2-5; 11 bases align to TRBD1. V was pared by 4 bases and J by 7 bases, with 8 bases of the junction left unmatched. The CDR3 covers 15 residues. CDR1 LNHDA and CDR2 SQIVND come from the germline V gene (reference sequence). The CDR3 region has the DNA TGTGCCAGTAGTACTAGTAGGACAGGGGGCGCGACCCAGTACTTC. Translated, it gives CASSTSRTGGATQYF.

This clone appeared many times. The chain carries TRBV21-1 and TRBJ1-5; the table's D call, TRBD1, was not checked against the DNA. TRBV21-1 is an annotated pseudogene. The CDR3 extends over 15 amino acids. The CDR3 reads CASSKGTGFGQPQHF. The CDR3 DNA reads TGTGCCAGCAGCAAAGGGACAGGGTTCGGTCAGCCCCAGCATTTT.

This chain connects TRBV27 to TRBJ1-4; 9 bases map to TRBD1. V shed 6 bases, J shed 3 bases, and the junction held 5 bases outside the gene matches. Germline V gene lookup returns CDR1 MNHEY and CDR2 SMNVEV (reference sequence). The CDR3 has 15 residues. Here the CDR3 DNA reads TGTGCCAGCAGGGGACAGGGCTTTTCTAATGAAAAACTGTTTTTT. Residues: CASRGQGFSNEKLFF.

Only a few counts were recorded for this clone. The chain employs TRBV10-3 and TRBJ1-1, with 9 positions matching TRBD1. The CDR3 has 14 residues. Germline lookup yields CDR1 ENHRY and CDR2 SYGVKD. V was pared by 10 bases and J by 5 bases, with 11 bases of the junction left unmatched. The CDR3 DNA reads TGTGCCACGCGACAGGGGGTACCGAGTACTGAAGCTTTCTTT. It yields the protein CATRQGVPSTEAFF.

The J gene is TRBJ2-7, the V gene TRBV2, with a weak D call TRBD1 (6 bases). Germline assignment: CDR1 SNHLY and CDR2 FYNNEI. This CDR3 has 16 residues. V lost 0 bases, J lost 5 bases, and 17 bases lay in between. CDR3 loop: CASSEAGQFLTNEQYF. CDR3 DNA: TGTGCCAGCAGTGAAGCTGGACAGTTTTTAACTAACGAGCAGTACTTC.

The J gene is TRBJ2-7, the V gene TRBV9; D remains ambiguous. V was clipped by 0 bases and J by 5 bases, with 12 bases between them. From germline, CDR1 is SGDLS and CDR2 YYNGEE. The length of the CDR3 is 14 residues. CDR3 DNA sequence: TGTGCCAGCAGCGTAGACCCTGGGCCTGACGAGCAGTACTTC. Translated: CASSVDPGPDEQYF.

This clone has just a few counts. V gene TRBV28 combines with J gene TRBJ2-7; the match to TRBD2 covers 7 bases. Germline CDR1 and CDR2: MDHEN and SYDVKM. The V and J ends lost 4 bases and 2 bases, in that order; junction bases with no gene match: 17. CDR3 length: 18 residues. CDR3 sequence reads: CASSSIFNRLADPYEQYF. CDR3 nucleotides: TGTGCCAGCAGTTCCATATTCAACCGGCTAGCGGATCCCTACGAGCAGTACTTC. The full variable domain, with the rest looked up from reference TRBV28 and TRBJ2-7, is DVKVTQSSRYLVKRTGEKVFLECVQDMDHENMFWYRQDPGLGLRLIYFSYDVKMKEKGDIPEGYSVSREKKERFSLILESASTNQTSMYLCASSSIFNRLADPYEQYFGPGTRLTVT.

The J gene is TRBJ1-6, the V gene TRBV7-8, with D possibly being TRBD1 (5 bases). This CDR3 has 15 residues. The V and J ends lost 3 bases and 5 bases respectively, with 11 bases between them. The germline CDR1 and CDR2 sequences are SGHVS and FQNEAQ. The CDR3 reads CASSFGGSDNSPLHF. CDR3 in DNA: TGTGCCAGCAGCTTCGGGGGGTCGGATAATTCACCCCTCCACTTT.

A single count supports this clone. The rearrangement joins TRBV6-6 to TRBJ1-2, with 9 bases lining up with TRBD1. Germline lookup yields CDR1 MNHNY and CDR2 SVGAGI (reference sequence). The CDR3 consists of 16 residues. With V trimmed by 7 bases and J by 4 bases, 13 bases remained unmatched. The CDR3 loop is CASMGRTGDEAYGYTF. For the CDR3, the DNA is TGTGCCAGCATGGGGAGGACAGGGGACGAAGCCTATGGCTACACCTTC.

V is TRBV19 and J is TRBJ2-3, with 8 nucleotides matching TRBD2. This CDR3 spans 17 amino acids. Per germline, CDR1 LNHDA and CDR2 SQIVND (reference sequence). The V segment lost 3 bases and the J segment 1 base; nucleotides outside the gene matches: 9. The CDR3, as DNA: TGTGCCAGTAGTATTCGGGCCTTAGCGGGGCGCACAGATACGCAGTATTTT. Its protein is CASSIRALAGRTDTQYF.

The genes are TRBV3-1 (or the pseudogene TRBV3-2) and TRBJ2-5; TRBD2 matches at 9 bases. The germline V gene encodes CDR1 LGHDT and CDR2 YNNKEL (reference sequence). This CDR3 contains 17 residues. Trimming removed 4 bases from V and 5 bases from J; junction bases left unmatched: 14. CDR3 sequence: CASSLVGLAGQKETQYF. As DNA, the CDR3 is TGTGCCAGCAGCCTCGTGGGTCTAGCGGGACAGAAGGAGACCCAGTACTTC.

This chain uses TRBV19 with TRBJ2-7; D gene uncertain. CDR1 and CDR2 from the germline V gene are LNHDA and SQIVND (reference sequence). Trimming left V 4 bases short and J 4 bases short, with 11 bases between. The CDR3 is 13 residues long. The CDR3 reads CASSTRRNYEQYF. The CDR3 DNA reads TGTGCCAGTAGTACGAGGAGAAATTACGAGCAGTACTTC.

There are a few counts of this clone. The CDR3 nucleotides are TGTGCCAGTAGTATCAATAGGGGGACAGGGAATCTCCATCAGCCCCAGCATTTT. This translates into CASSINRGTGNLHQPQHF. The chain couples TRBV19 to TRBJ1-5, with 9 bases lining up with TRBD1. The CDR3 consists of 18 residues. The germline V gene encodes CDR1 LNHDA and CDR2 SQIVND (reference sequence). The J segment lost 5 bases and the V segment lost 3 bases, leaving 14 bases of the junction unmatched.

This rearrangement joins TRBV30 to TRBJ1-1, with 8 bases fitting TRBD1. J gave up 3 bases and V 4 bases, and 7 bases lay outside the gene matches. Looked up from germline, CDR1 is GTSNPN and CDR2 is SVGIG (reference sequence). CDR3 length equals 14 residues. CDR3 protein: CAWILPGGYTEAFF. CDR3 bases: TGTGCCTGGATCCTCCCAGGGGGCTACACTGAAGCTTTCTTT.

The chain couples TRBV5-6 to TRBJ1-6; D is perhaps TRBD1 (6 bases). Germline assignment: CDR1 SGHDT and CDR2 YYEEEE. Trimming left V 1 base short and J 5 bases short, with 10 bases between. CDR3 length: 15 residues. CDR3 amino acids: CASSLLQGNNSPLHF. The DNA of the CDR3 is TGTGCCAGCAGCTTGTTACAGGGCAATAATTCACCCCTCCACTTT.

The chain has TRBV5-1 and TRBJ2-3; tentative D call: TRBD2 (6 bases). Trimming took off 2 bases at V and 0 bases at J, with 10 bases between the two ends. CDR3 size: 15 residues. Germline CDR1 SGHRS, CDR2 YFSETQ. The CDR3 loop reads CASSFQAGSTDTQYF. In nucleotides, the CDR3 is TGCGCCAGCAGCTTCCAAGCGGGTAGCACAGATACGCAGTATTTT.